One T cell receptor beta chain is described in this entry. This clone was picked up a small number of times. It has no known antigen specificity. Base qualities are not provided; no much larger clone lies one nucleotide away. This entry is derived from a study of blood T cell repertoires in COVID-19 (dated by TCRdb to 2020 to 2021). In terms of the full investigation: Samples from collaborators originated in the United States, Italy and Spain and spanned both the acute and convalescent phases of COVID-19. The material from the prospective study consisted of cDNA or gDNA derived from T cells, B-cell-depleted T cells, or PBMCs. The dataset comprised deeply sampled blood TCRbeta repertoires from subjects exposed to, actively infected with, or recovered from COVID-19. The repertoires were released in a freely available public database meant as a resource for research on the immune response to SARS-CoV-2. Samples were obtained from the ongoing ImmuneRACE study (first 160 participants) and from roughly 1,300 subjects provided by 6 global collaborators. Sample metadata almost always included a de-identified subject ID, COVID-19 status, age in years and sex. HLA class I and class II types, where available, came from metadata supplied by the sample provider rather than from assay-based typing. The research as a whole found: The quantity of clinical and demographic metadata differed by source and by participant and was supplied without curation.

One collaborating source in Seattle enrolled patients while the patients were actively infected and followed the patients over time throughout the course of disease. Each collaborating institution followed its own protocols to collect whole blood in K2EDTA tubes. For TCRbeta analysis, collaborator samples were shipped as frozen whole blood, as isolated PBMCs, or as DNA extracted from either sample type. Trimming takes 1 base from V and 4 bases from J, and the germline ends sit 10 bases apart. From the cysteine up to the phenylalanine, the CDR3 has a length of 14 residues. The read is trimmed to its CDR3 DNA, 42 bases read in frame from base 1. CDR1 is given as SEHNR and CDR2 as FQNEAQ, both from the germline V gene (reference sequence). TCRbeta CDR3 regions were amplified from genomic DNA by means of the immunoSEQ Assay, a bias-controlled multiplex PCR. As for the original processing: The number of nucleated cells in each sample was estimated from the amplification of reference gene primers within the assay. To quantify the absolute abundance of each unique TCRbeta CDR3 rearrangement, sequence reads were collapsed and filtered. Productive Simpson clonality was computed per sample as the square root of Simpson's diversity index over productive rearrangements. Entries here come from immuneACCESS through TCRdb and include only in-frame sequences with V and J called. Some clones fail to appear in such tables; in the studies checked, an unresolved V gene covers under half of the shortfall, and the cause of the remainder is unknown. For V, J and clone size, that table is used; D and trimming come from the DNA. The sample table lists under 65,000 clones, 70% to 90% of them with a count of one. More than 30% of the sample is held by the ten biggest clonotypes.

The V and J genes are TRBV7-9 and TRBJ1-2; no D gene call is confident. The TCR originated in a man in his 60s with COVID-19, enrolled during active disease. Sample: peripheral blood. The CDR3 here reads CASSLEADGYGYTF. The nucleotide sequence reads as follows: TGTGCCAGCAGCTTAGAAGCGGATGGCTATGGCTACACCTTC. The CDR3, completed at both ends by the reference TRBV7-9 and TRBJ1-2 genes, gives the full variable domain DTGVSQNPRHKITKRGQNVTFRCDPISEHNRLYWYRQTLGQGPEFLTYFQNEAQLEKSRLLSDRFSAERPKGSFSTLEIQRTEQGDSAMYLCASSLEADGYGYTFGSGTRLTVV.